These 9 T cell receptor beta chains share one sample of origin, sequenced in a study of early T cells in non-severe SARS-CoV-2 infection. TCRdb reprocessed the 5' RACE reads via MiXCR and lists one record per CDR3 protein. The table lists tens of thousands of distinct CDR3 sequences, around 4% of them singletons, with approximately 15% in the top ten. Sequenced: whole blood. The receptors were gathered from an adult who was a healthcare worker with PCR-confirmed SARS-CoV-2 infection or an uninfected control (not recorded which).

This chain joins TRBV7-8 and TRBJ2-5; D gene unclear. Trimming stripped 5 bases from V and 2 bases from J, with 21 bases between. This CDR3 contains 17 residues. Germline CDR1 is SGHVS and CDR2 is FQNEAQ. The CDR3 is CASSPSSLWGIQETQYF. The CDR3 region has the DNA TGTGCCAGCAGCCCCTCCTCGCTGTGGGGTATTCAAGAGACCCAGTACTTC.

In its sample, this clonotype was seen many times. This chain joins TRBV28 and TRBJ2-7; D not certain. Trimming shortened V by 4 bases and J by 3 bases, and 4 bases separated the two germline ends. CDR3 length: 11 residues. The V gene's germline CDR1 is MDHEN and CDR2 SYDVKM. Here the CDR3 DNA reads TGTGCCAGCAGTTCGAACTACGAGCAGTACTTC. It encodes CASSSNYEQYF. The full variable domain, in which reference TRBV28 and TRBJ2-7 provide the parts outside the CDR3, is DVKVTQSSRYLVKRTGEKVFLECVQDMDHENMFWYRQDPGLGLRLIYFSYDVKMKEKGDIPEGYSVSREKKERFSLILESASTNQTSMYLCASSSNYEQYFGPGTRLTVT.

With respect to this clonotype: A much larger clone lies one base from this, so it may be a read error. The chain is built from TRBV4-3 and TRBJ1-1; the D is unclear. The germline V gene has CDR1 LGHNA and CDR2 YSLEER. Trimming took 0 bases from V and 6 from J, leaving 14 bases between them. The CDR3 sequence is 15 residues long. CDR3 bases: TGCGCCAGCAGCCAAGATGGTGGAGGGTACTCTGAAGCTTTCTTT. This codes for CASSQDGGGYSEAFF.

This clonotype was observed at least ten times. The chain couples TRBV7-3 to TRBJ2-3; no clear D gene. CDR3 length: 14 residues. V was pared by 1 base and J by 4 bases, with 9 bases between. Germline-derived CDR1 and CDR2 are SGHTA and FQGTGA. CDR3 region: CASSLIGSSDTQYF. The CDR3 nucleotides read TGTGCCAGCAGCTTAATCGGTAGCTCAGATACGCAGTATTTT.

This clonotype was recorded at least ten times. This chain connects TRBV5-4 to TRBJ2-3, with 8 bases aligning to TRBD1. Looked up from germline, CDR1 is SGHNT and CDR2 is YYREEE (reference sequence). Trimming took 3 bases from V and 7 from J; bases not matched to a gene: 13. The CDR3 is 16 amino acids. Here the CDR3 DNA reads TGTGCCAGCAGCTCAAGGCAGGGGGCCCTGGGAAATACGCAGTATTTT. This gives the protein CASSSRQGALGNTQYF.

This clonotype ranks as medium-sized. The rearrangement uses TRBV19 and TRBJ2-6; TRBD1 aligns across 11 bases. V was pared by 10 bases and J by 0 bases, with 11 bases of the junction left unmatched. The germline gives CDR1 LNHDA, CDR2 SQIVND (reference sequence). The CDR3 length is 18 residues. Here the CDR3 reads CATRDRGNANSGANVLTF. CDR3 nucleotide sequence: TGTGCCACTCGGGACAGGGGGAATGCTAACTCTGGGGCCAACGTCCTGACTTTC.

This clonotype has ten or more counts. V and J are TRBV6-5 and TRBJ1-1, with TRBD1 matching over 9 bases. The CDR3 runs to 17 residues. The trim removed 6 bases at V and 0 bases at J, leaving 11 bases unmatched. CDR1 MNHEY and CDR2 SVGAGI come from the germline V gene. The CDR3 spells CASSFVPGQGMNTEAFF. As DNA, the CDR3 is TGTGCCAGCAGCTTCGTCCCGGGACAGGGAATGAACACTGAAGCTTTCTTT.

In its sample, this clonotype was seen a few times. The DNA of the CDR3 is TGCAGTGCTAGAGATTTCCAACTACGAAACAATGAGCAGTTCTTC. Protein sequence: CSARDFQLRNNEQFF. This sequence joins TRBV20-1 and TRBJ2-1, with unresolved D. The CDR3 has 15 residues. The V end lost 0 bases, the J end lost 5 bases, and 14 bases lay between the germline ends. Germline lookup yields CDR1 DFQATT and CDR2 SNEGSKA (reference sequence).

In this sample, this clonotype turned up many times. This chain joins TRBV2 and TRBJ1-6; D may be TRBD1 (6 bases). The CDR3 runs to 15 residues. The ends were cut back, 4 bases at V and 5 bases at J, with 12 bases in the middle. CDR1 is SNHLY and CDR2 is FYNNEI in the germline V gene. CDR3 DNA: TGTGCCAGCAGTGCTAACGGGGGCCATAATTCACCCCTCCACTTT. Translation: CASSANGGHNSPLHF.